These 5 T cell receptor beta chains came from one sample sequenced in a study of CD8 T cells in ankylosing spondylitis. One entry per CDR3 protein results from TCRdb running MiXCR on the 5' RACE reads. The sample lists 300,000 to 350,000 distinct CDR3 sequences; around 20% were seen once. The sequenced sample consisted of blood, either unsorted or a sorted T cell fraction (not recorded which). These receptors all stem from a female donor with ankylosing spondylitis or in good health (not recorded which).

This rearrangement joins TRBV7-8 to TRBJ1-5; TRBD1 matches at 8 bases. V lost 5 bases, J lost 7 bases, and 7 bases stayed unmatched. The germline CDR1 and CDR2 sequences are SGHVS and FQNEAQ. The CDR3 spans 14 residues. The CDR3 protein is CASSPDRVGQPQHF. DNA for the CDR3: TGTGCCAGCAGCCCGGACAGGGTGGGACAGCCCCAGCATTTT.

The rearrangement links TRBV18 to TRBJ2-1, with 12 positions matching TRBD2. Germline assignment: CDR1 KGHSH and CDR2 LQKENI. V lost 4 bases and J lost 5; bases outside the gene matches: 3. There are 15 residues in the CDR3. The CDR3 loop is CASSQTSGSHNEQFF. The CDR3 coding sequence is TGTGCCAGCTCACAGACTAGCGGGAGCCACAATGAGCAGTTCTTC. Complete variable domain (other parts from reference TRBV18 and TRBJ2-1): NAGVMQNPRHLVRRRGQEARLRCSPMKGHSHVYWYRQLPEEGLKFMVYLQKENIIDESGMPKERFSAEFPKEGPSILRIQQVVRGDSAAYFCASSQTSGSHNEQFFGPGTRLTVL.

The chain joins TRBV6-6 to TRBJ2-1; 9 bases map to TRBD2. Germline V gives CDR1 MNHNY, CDR2 SVGAGI (reference sequence). V shed 10 bases and J 3 bases; nucleotides not matched to a gene: 4. The CDR3 loop spans 13 amino acids. Written as DNA, the CDR3 is TGTGCCACTCGACTAGCGGTCTACAATGAGCAGTTCTTC. Its translation is CATRLAVYNEQFF.

This clonotype was observed a handful of times. The rearrangement uses TRBV29-1 and TRBJ2-3, with 7 nucleotides matching TRBD1. There are 15 residues in the CDR3. V lost 2 bases, J lost 0 bases, and 5 bases stayed unmatched. Looked up from germline, CDR1 is SQVTM and CDR2 is ANQGSEA. The CDR3 region is CSVERTGGSTDTQYF. CDR3 bases: TGCAGCGTTGAACGGACAGGAGGAAGCACAGATACGCAGTATTTT.

This clonotype was found a few times. This sequence joins TRBV20-1 and TRBJ2-3, with 13 bases that match TRBD2. The CDR3 spans 18 residues. J was trimmed by 5 bases and V by 2 bases; bases with no gene match: 13. Germline CDR1 and CDR2: DFQATT and SNEGSKA (reference sequence). In DNA form, the CDR3 reads TGCAGTGCTAGAAATGCCCGGACTAGCGGGAGTGTTGGAGATACGCAGTATTTT. Translating it yields CSARNARTSGSVGDTQYF.